What follows describes a single T cell receptor (beta chain). Its antigen remains unknown. This sample is drawn from a study of T cells after yellow fever vaccination. The CDR3 contains 12 residues. Germline V gene data show CDR1 as WNHNN and CDR2 as SYGVQD (reference sequence). V lost 3 bases and J lost 5, with 8 bases in between. Via MiXCR, TCRdb re-called the 5' RACE reads, giving one row per CDR3 protein. The sample comprises roughly 500,000 distinct CDR3 sequences, 15% to 20% of which are singletons, and approximately 14% rests with the top ten. Study observations and caveats: The booster response re-showed most primary clones: approximately 97% CD4, approximately 90% CD8.

The specimen was PBMCs, collected 15 days after the yellow fever booster vaccination. The clonotype comes from a man between 25 and 39 years old who received the YFV17D yellow fever vaccine. This chain links TRBV10-1 with TRBJ2-7, with D unresolved. The DNA of the CDR3 is TGCGCCAGCAGTGATAGCTTTCACGAGCAGTACTTC. It specifies CASSDSFHEQYF.